The entry below gives a single T cell receptor beta chain sequence along with its context. Its antigen remains unidentified. Time point denoted: late sampling 161 to 241 days after vaccination in three convalescent patients. Treatment meaning: roughly nine-day PBMC culture with coronavirus spike peptide pools or control peptides (ViraFEST assay). This specimen comes from a study of vaccination and CD4 T cells after COVID-19. Study at large: SARS-CoV-2 PCR on nasal swabs had been positive for the convalescent patients; about 9 were mild and one was severe. The authors gave control cultures a CEFX pool, an HIV-1 Nef pool, or no peptide. Each participant was administered two doses of a vaccine, which was either BNT162b2 or mRNA-1273.

An Oncomine TCR Beta short-read assay was used to sequence the DNA from cultured CD4+ T cells. TCRdb re-called the PCR reads through MiXCR, storing one row per CDR3 protein. The sample has tens of thousands of distinct CDR3 sequences, about 33% seen once. General study points: Median SARS-CoV-2-reactive clonotype numbers rose nonsignificantly, about 20 to 40.

This TCR was recovered from a human donor who had recovered from COVID-19. The sample consisted of CD4+ T cells from blood, cultured in vitro, taken about 7 months after SARS-CoV-2 vaccination.

CDR3 nucleotide sequence: TGTGCCAGCAGCTTGGCAGGGACTAACTATGGCTACACCTTC. Protein sequence: CASSLAGTNYGYTF. The V call is TRBV5-4, the J call TRBJ1-2; tentative D call: TRBD1 (5 bases). CDR1 is SGHNT, CDR2 YYREEE, per germline (reference sequence). The CDR3 runs 14 residues. Trimming cost V 0 bases and J 0 bases, with 6 bases left between them.